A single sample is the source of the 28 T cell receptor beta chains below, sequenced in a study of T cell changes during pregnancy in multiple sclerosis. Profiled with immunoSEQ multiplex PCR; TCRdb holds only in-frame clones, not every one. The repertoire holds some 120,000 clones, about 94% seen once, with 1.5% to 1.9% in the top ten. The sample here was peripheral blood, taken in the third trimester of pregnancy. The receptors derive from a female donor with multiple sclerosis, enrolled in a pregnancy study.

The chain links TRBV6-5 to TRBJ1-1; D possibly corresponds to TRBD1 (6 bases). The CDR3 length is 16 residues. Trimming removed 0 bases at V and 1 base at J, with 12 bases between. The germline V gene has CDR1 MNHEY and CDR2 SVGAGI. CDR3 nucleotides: TGTGCCAGCAGTTACTCAGGACGCAGGGGGAACACTGAAGCTTTCTTT. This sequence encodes CASSYSGRRGNTEAFF.

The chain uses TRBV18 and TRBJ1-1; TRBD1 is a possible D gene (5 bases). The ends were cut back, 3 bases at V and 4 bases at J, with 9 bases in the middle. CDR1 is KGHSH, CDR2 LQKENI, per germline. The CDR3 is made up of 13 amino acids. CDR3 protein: CASSPRGSTEAFF. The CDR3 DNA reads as TGTGCCAGCTCACCTCGGGGGAGCACTGAAGCTTTCTTT.

CDR3 protein: CSARGGQPQHF. The CDR3 DNA is TGCAGTGCTAGGGGAGGTCAGCCCCAGCATTTT. The chain recombines TRBV20-1 with TRBJ1-5; D unclear. The CDR3 runs 11 residues. Trimming removed 3 bases at V and 6 bases at J, with 6 bases between. CDR1 DFQATT and CDR2 SNEGSKA come from the germline V gene (reference sequence).

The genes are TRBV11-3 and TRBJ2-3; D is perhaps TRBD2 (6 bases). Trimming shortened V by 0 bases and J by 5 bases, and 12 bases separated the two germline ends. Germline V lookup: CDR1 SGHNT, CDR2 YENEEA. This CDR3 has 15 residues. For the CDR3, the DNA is TGTGCCAGCAGCTTAGAAAGGAGGGGCGGAGATACGCAGTATTTT. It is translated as CASSLERRGGDTQYF.

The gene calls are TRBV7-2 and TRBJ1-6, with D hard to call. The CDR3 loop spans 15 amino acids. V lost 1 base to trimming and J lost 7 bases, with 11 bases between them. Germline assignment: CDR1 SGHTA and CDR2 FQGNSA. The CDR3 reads CASSLEEVGNSPLHF. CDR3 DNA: TGTGCCAGCAGCTTAGAGGAGGTCGGAAATTCACCCCTCCACTTT.

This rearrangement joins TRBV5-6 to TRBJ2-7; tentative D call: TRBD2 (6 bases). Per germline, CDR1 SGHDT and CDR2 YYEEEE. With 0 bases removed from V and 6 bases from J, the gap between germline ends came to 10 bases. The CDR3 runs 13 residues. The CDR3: CASSLVSGGEQYF. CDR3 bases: TGTGCCAGCAGCTTGGTATCCGGGGGCGAGCAGTACTTC.

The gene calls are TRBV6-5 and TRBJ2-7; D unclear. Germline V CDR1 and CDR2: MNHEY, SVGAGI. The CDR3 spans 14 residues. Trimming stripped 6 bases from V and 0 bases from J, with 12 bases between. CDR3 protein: CASRQTASSYEQYF. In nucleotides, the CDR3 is TGTGCCAGCAGGCAGACCGCTAGCTCCTACGAGCAGTACTTC.

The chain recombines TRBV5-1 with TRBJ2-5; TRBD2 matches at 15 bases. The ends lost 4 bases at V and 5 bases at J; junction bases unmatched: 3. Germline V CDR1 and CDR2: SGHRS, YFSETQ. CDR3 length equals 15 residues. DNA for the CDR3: TGCGCCAGCAGCCCCGGACTAGCGGGAGGGGAGACCCAGTACTTC. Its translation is CASSPGLAGGETQYF.

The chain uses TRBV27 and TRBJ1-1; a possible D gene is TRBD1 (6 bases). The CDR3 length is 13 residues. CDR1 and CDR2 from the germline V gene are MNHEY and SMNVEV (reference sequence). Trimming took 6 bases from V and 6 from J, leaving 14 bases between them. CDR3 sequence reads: CASSGTKASEAFF. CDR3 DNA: TGTGCCAGCAGCGGGACAAAGGCCTCTGAAGCTTTCTTT.

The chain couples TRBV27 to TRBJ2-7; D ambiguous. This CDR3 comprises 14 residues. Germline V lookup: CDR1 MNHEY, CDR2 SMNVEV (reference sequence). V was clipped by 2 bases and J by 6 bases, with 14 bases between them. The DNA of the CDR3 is TGTGCCAGCAGTTTAGCCAGGATGGTCCCCGAGCAGTACTTC. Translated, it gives CASSLARMVPEQYF.

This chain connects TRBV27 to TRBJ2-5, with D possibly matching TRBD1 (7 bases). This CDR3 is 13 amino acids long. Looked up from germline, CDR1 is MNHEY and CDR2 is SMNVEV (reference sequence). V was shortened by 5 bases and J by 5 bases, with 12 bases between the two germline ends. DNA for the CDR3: TGTGCCAGCAGTCGGAGGGGGCTGGAGACCCAGTACTTC. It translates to CASSRRGLETQYF.

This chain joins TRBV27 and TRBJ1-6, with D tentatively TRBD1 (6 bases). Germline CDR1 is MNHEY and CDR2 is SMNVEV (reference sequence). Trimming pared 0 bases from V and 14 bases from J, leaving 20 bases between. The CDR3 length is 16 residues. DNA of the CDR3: TGTGCCAGCAGTTTATCCCCGACAGGCACTTCTTCGGCCCTCCACTTT. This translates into CASSLSPTGTSSALHF.

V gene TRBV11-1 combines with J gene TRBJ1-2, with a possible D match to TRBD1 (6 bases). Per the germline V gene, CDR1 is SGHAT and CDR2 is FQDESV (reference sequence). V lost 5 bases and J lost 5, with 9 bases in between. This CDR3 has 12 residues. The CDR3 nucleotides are TGTGCCAGCAGCCAGGGGCAATATGGCTACACCTTC. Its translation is CASSQGQYGYTF. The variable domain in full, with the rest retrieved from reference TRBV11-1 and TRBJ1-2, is EAEVAQSPRYKITEKSQAVAFWCDPISGHATLYWYRQILGQGPELLVQFQDESVVDDSQLPKDRFSAERLKGVDSTLKIQPAELGDSAMYLCASSQGQYGYTFGSGTRLTVV.

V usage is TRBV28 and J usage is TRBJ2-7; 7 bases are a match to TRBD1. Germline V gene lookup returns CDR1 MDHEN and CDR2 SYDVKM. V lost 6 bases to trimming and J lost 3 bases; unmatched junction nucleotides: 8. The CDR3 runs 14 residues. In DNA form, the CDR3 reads TGTGCCAGCAGGTACCCGGGACAGAGCTACGAGCAGTACTTC. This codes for CASRYPGQSYEQYF.

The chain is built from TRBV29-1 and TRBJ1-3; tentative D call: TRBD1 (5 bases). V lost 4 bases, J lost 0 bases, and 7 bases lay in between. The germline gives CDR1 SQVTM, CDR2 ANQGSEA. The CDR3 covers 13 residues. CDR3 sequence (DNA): TGCAGCGTTGCGGACAACTCTGGAAACACCATATATTTT. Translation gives CSVADNSGNTIYF.

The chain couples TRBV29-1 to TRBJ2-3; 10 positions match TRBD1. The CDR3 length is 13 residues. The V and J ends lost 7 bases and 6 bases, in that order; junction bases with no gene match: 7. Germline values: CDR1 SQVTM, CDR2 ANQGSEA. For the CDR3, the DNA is TGCAGCGGGGGGAGACAGGGGGCGGATACGCAGTATTTT. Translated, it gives CSGGRQGADTQYF.

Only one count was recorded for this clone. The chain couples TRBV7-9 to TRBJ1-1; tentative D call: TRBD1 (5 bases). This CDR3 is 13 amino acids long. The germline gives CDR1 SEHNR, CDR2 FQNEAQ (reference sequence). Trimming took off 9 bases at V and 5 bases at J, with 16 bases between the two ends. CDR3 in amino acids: CASSPRGETEAFF. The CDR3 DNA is TGTGCCAGTTCCCCCCGGGGGGAGACTGAAGCTTTCTTT.

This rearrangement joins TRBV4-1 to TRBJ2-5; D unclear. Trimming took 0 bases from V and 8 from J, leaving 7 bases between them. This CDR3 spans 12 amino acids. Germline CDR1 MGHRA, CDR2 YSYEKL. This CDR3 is CASSQDSRTQYF. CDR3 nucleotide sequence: TGCGCCAGCAGCCAAGACTCCAGAACCCAGTACTTC.

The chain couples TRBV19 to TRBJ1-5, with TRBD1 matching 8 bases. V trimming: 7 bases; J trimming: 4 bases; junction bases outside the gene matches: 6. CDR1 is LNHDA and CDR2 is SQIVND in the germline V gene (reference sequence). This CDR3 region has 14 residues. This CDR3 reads CASNQGAGNQPQHF. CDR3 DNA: TGTGCCAGTAATCAGGGGGCTGGTAATCAGCCCCAGCATTTT.

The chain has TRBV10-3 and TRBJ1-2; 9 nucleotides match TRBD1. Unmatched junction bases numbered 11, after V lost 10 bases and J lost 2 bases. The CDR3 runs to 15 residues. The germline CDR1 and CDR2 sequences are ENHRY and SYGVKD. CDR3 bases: TGTGCCAGCCGCCGGGACAGGGATTCGAACTATGGCTACACCTTC. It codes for CASRRDRDSNYGYTF.

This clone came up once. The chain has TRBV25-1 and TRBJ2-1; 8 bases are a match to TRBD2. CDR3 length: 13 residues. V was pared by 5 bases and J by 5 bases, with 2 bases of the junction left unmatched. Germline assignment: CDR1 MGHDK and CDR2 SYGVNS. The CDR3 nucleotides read TGTGCCAGCAGTTTAGCGGGACACAATGAGCAGTTCTTC. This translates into CASSLAGHNEQFF.

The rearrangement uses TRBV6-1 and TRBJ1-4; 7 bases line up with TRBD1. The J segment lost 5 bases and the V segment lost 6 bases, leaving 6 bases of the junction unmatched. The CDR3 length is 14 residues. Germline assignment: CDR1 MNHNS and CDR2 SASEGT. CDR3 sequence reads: CASSGTAQNEKLFF. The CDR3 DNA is TGTGCCAGCAGCGGGACAGCCCAGAATGAAAAACTGTTTTTT.

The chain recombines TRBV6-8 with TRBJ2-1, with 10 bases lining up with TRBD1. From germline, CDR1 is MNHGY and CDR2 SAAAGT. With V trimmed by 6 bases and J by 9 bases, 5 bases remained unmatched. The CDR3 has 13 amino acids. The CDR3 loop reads CASRGTGVSEQFF. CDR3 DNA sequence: TGTGCCAGCAGAGGGACAGGGGTAAGTGAGCAGTTCTTC.

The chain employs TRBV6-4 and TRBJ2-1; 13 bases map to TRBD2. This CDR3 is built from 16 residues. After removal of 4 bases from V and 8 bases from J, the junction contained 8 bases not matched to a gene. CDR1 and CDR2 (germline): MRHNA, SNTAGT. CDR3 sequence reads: CASSVEGLAGTHEQFF. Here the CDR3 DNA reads TGTGCCAGCAGTGTTGAGGGACTAGCGGGAACCCATGAGCAGTTCTTC.

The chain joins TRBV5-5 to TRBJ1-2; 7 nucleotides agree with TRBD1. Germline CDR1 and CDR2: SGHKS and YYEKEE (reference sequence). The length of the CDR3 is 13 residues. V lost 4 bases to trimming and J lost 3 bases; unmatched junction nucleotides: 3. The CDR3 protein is CASSPQGDYGYTF. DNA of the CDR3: TGTGCCAGCAGCCCCCAGGGGGACTATGGCTACACCTTC.

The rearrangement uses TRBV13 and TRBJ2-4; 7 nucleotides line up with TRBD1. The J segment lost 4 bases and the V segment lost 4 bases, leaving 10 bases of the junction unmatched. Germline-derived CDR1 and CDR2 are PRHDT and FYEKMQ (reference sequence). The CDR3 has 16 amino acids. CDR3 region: CASSSNQDREKNIQYF. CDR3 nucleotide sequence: TGTGCCAGCAGCTCAAACCAAGACAGGGAGAAAAACATTCAGTACTTC. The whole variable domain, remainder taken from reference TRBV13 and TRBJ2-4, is AAGVIQSPRHLIKEKRETATLKCYPIPRHDTVYWYQQGPGQDPQFLISFYEKMQSDKGSIPDRFSAQQFSDYHSELNMSSLELGDSALYFCASSSNQDREKNIQYFGAGTRLSVL.

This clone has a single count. Written as DNA, the CDR3 is TGTGCCAGCAGGCATCTCCAGGACAGGGGCCGTAGCTCCTACGAGCAGTACTTC. This encodes CASRHLQDRGRSSYEQYF. The V gene is TRBV2, the J gene TRBJ2-7; the match to TRBD1 covers 9 bases. The CDR3 runs 18 residues. The V segment lost 6 bases and the J segment 0 bases; nucleotides outside the gene matches: 15. The germline V gene encodes CDR1 SNHLY and CDR2 FYNNEI.

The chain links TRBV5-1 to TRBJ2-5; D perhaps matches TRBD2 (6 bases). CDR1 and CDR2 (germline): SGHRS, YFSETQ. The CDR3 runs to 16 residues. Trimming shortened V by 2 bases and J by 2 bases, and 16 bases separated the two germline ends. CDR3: CASSFTTSRRQETQYF. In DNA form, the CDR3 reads TGCGCCAGCAGCTTTACGACTAGTAGGAGACAAGAGACCCAGTACTTC.